What follows are 20 T cell receptor beta chains derived from one specimen sequenced in a study of OX40 agonist ivuxolimab in advanced cancers. Sequencing used immunoSEQ multiplex PCR; TCRdb keeps in-frame clones, though not all of them. The data show over 20,000 clones, approximately 85% seen once. The input for sequencing was CD4+ or CD8+ T cells sorted from blood, taken in a trial of the OX40 agonist ivuxolimab. The receptor set was obtained from an adult with an advanced solid tumor such as melanoma, head and neck, liver or kidney cancer.

The gene calls are TRBV4-3 and TRBJ2-1, with TRBD2 identical over 15 bases. Trimming took 1 base from V and 4 from J; bases not matched to a gene: 2. The length of the CDR3 is 17 residues. The germline gives CDR1 LGHNA, CDR2 YSLEER. The CDR3 here is CASSQGTSGGEYNEQFF. CDR3 nucleotides: TGCGCCAGCAGCCAAGGGACTAGCGGGGGGGAGTACAATGAGCAGTTCTTC.

The chain is built from TRBV5-1 and TRBJ2-7; perhaps TRBD1 as D (6 bases). CDR1 is SGHRS and CDR2 is YFSETQ in the germline V gene. This CDR3 comprises 14 residues. V was shortened by 2 bases and J by 0 bases, with 9 bases between the two germline ends. CDR3 residues: CASSFGQSSYEQYF. Here the CDR3 DNA reads TGCGCCAGCAGCTTCGGACAGAGCTCCTACGAGCAGTACTTC.

This clone came up once. The CDR3 coding sequence is TGCGCCAGCAGCTTGGCACTAGCGGGAACCCTGGAGACCCAGTACTTC. Amino acid sequence: CASSLALAGTLETQYF. The V and J genes are TRBV5-1 and TRBJ2-5; 10 bases line up with TRBD2. In germline, CDR1 is SGHRS, CDR2 YFSETQ. The CDR3 runs to 16 residues. J lost 5 bases, V lost 0 bases, and 7 bases had no gene match.

The rearrangement uses TRBV19 and TRBJ2-1, with a tentative D call TRBD2 (6 bases). Germline loops: CDR1 LNHDA, CDR2 SQIVND (reference sequence). The CDR3 has 15 amino acids. V gave up 1 base and J gave up 6 bases, with 13 bases separating them. CDR3 residues: CASSIGAGTLNEQFF. Written as DNA, the CDR3 is TGTGCCAGTAGTATAGGGGCCGGGACTCTCAATGAGCAGTTCTTC.

The chain combines TRBV10-1 with TRBJ1-1, with 7 bases fitting TRBD1. Losses at the gene ends were 5 bases for V and 0 bases for J; bases not matched to a gene: 9. This CDR3 spans 16 amino acids. The germline V gene encodes CDR1 WNHNN and CDR2 SYGVQD (reference sequence). CDR3 protein: CASSKNRGSMNTEAFF. The CDR3 DNA reads TGCGCCAGCAGTAAAAACAGGGGTTCGATGAACACTGAAGCTTTCTTT.

The chain employs TRBV4-1 and TRBJ2-7, with D uncertain. Germline-derived CDR1 and CDR2 are MGHRA and YSYEKL. Trimming removed 3 bases from V and 0 bases from J, with 9 bases in between. The CDR3 covers 14 residues. CDR3 coding DNA: TGCGCCAGCAGCCAGCGTGACATCTCCTACGAGCAGTACTTC. Amino acids: CASSQRDISYEQYF.

This chain uses TRBV9 with TRBJ1-4; possible D gene TRBD1, 6 bases. The V gene's germline CDR1 is SGDLS and CDR2 YYNGEE. Trimming took 4 bases from V and 4 from J, leaving 17 bases between them. The CDR3 has 16 residues. This CDR3 is CASSSTAGTFNEKLFF. In DNA, the CDR3 is TGTGCCAGCAGCTCTACTGCCGGGACATTTAATGAAAAACTGTTTTTT.

The V call is TRBV27, the J call TRBJ1-1; D gene uncertain. The germline CDR1 and CDR2 sequences are MNHEY and SMNVEV (reference sequence). This CDR3 is built from 13 residues. The V end lost 2 bases, the J end lost 2 bases, and 6 bases lay between the germline ends. The CDR3 sequence: CASSLADNTEAFF. CDR3 DNA: TGTGCCAGCAGTTTAGCCGATAACACTGAAGCTTTCTTT.

Turning to this clone: The junction and the germline gene differ at one end; a read error may be behind it. V and J are TRBV6-5 and TRBJ2-3; unclear D gene. The germline V gene has CDR1 MNHEY and CDR2 SVGAGI. The CDR3 contains 14 residues. CDR3 amino acids: CASRPGSPTDTRYF. As DNA, the CDR3 is TGTGCCAGCAGGCCCGGGTCCCCCACAGATACGCGGTATTTT.

This clone has only a few counts. This rearrangement joins TRBV27 to TRBJ1-5, with D possibly being TRBD1 (6 bases). Trimming cost V 1 base and J 6 bases, with 13 bases left between them. There are 15 residues in the CDR3. CDR1 is MNHEY, CDR2 SMNVEV, per germline (reference sequence). The chain's CDR3 is CASSLWGRGSQPQHF. As DNA, the CDR3 is TGTGCCAGCAGTTTATGGGGGCGCGGGAGTCAGCCCCAGCATTTT.

The chain is built from TRBV14 and TRBJ2-5; TRBD2 is a possible D gene (6 bases). CDR3 length equals 15 residues. Germline V CDR1 and CDR2: SGHDN, FVKESK. Trimming took 3 bases from V and 5 from J, leaving 16 bases between them. DNA for the CDR3: TGTGCCAGCAGCCAGGACTACCTTTTGGGGGAGACCCAGTACTTC. This translates into CASSQDYLLGETQYF.

The rearrangement links TRBV2 to TRBJ2-7, with D possibly TRBD2 on 6 matching bases. Trimming cost V 3 bases and J 3 bases, with 12 bases left between them. Per germline, CDR1 SNHLY and CDR2 FYNNEI. CDR3 length equals 14 residues. CDR3 nucleotides: TGTGCCAGCAGTGATGGGGGGAATGGCTACGAGCAGTACTTC. This gives the protein CASSDGGNGYEQYF.

The rearrangement joins TRBV7-7 to TRBJ2-5; no firm D call. V dropped 0 bases and J dropped 4 bases, with 3 bases sitting between them. CDR3 length: 12 amino acids. Germline assignment: CDR1 SSHAT and CDR2 FNYEAQ (reference sequence). The CDR3 region is CASSLAGETQYF. The CDR3 DNA reads TGTGCCAGCAGCTTAGCTGGAGAGACCCAGTACTTC. Drawing the rest from reference TRBV7-7 and TRBJ2-5, the complete variable domain is GAGVSQSPRYKVTKRGQDVTLRCDPISSHATLYWYQQALGQGPEFLTYFNYEAQPDKSGLPSDRFSAERPEGSISTLTIQRTEQRDSAMYRCASSLAGETQYFGPGTRLLVL.

V and J are TRBV27 and TRBJ1-1, with D uncertain. The CDR3 consists of 13 residues. The germline gives CDR1 MNHEY, CDR2 SMNVEV (reference sequence). V gave up 6 bases and J gave up 6 bases, with 14 bases separating them. The DNA of the CDR3 is TGTGCCAGCAGGCCCCCCGGATACTCTGAAGCTTTCTTT. It encodes CASRPPGYSEAFF.

This clone was seen more than once but under ten times. The V call is TRBV5-4, the J call TRBJ2-3; no firm D call. This CDR3 has 15 residues. V lost 4 bases to trimming and J lost 1 base, with 13 bases between them. Germline V gene sequence: CDR1 SGHNT, CDR2 YYREEE (reference sequence). Written as DNA, the CDR3 is TGTGCCAGCAGCCGAGCCATAGACGGCACAGATACGCAGTATTTT. This translates into CASSRAIDGTDTQYF.

This clone showed up just once. V gene TRBV7-6 combines with J gene TRBJ2-7; D unresolved. From germline, CDR1 is SGHVS and CDR2 FNYEAQ. V was shortened by 1 base and J by 6 bases, with 10 bases between the two germline ends. The length of the CDR3 is 13 residues. The CDR3 DNA sequence: TGTGCCAGCAGCTTAGTAATTGGCAGCGAGCAGTACTTC. This gives the protein CASSLVIGSEQYF.

This chain links TRBV13 with TRBJ2-7; D gene ambiguous. Per germline, CDR1 PRHDT and CDR2 FYEKMQ (reference sequence). The V gene lost 6 bases and the J gene lost 3 bases, with 9 bases spanning the gap. The CDR3 contains 12 residues. CDR3 protein: CASSSGVYEQYF. The CDR3 region has the DNA TGTGCCAGCAGTTCAGGAGTCTACGAGCAGTACTTC.

The chain has TRBV28 and TRBJ1-4; 8 nucleotides match TRBD1. This CDR3 contains 15 residues. Trimming at V came to 4 bases and at J to 7 bases, leaving 8 bases not matched to a gene. Germline lookup yields CDR1 MDHEN and CDR2 SYDVKM. The CDR3 DNA reads as TGTGCCAGCAGTTACTTGACAGGGGAAGGTGAAAAACTGTTTTTT. Translated: CASSYLTGEGEKLFF.

The chain couples TRBV25-1 to TRBJ1-3; the D gene is possibly TRBD1 (6 bases). Germline-derived CDR1 and CDR2 are MGHDK and SYGVNS. V lost 6 bases and J lost 0, with 12 bases in between. The CDR3 has 15 residues. The CDR3 reads CASSVRGHSGNTIYF. DNA of the CDR3: TGTGCCAGCAGCGTCAGGGGACACTCTGGAAACACCATATATTTT. Complete variable domain (other parts from reference TRBV25-1 and TRBJ1-3): EADIYQTPRYLVIGTGKKITLECSQTMGHDKMYWYQQDPGMELHLIHYSYGVNSTEKGDLSSESTVSRIRTEHFPLTLESARPSHTSQYLCASSVRGHSGNTIYFGEGSWLTVV.

The chain uses TRBV13 and TRBJ1-1; no clear D gene. CDR3 length: 13 amino acids. From germline, CDR1 is PRHDT and CDR2 FYEKMQ (reference sequence). With 0 bases removed from V and 0 bases from J, the gap between germline ends came to 2 bases. This CDR3 is CASSLGVNTEAFF. CDR3 DNA: TGTGCCAGCAGCTTAGGGGTGAACACTGAAGCTTTCTTT.